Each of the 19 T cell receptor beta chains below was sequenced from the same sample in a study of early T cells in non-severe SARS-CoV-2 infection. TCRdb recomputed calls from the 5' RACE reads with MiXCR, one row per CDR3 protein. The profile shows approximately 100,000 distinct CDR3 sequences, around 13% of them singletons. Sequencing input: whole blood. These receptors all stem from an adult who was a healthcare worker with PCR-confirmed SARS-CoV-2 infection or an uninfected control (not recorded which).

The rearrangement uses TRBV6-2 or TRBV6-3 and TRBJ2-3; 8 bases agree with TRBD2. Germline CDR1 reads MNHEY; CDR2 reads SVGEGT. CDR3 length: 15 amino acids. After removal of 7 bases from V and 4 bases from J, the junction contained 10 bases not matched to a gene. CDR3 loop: CASTLTGRGADTQYF. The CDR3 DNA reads TGTGCCAGCACCCTAACAGGGCGGGGGGCAGATACGCAGTATTTT.

CDR3 in DNA: TGTGCCAGCACCATAACAGGGGGCTCCTACGAGCAGTACTTC. Amino acid sequence: CASTITGGSYEQYF. This chain uses TRBV12-3 or TRBV12-4 with TRBJ2-7; 8 bases agree with TRBD1. J gave up 0 bases and V 7 bases, and 5 bases lay outside the gene matches. This CDR3 contains 14 residues.

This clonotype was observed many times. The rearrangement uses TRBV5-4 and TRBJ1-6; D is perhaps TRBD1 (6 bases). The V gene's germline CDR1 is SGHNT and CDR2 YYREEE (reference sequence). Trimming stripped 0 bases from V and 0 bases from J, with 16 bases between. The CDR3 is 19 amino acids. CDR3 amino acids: CASSLAFGQRSSYNSPLHF. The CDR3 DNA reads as TGTGCCAGCAGCTTGGCGTTCGGACAGCGGAGCTCCTATAATTCACCCCTCCACTTT.

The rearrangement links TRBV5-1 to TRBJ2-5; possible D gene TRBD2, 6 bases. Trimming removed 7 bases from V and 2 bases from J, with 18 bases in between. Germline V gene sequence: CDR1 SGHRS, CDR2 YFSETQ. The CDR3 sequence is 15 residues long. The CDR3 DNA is TGCGCCAGCGGATCTTCGGGGGACTCTCAAGAGACCCAGTACTTC. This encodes CASGSSGDSQETQYF.

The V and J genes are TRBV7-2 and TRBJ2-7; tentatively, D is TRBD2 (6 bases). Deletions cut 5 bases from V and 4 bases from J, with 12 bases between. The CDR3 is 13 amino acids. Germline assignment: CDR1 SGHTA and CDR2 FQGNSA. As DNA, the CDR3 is TGTGCCAGCAGCGGGGGGTCCCTATACGAGCAGTACTTC. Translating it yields CASSGGSLYEQYF.

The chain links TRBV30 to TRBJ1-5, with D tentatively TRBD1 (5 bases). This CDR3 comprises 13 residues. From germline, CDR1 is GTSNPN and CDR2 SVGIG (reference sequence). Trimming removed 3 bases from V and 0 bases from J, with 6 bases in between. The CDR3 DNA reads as TGTGCCTGGAGGGACAATAGCAATCAGCCCCAGCATTTT. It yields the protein CAWRDNSNQPQHF.

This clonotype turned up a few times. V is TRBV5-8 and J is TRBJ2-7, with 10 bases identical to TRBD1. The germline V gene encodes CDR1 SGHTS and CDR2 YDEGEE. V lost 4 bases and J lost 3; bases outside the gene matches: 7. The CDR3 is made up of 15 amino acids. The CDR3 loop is CASSPRTGGGYEQYF. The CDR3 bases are TGTGCCAGCAGCCCTAGGACAGGGGGAGGCTACGAGCAGTACTTC.

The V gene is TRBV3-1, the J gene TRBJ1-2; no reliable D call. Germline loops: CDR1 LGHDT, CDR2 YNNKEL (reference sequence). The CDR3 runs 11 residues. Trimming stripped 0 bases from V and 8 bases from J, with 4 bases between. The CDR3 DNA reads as TGTGCCAGCAGCCAAGAAGGGGGCTACACCTTC. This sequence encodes CASSQEGGYTF.

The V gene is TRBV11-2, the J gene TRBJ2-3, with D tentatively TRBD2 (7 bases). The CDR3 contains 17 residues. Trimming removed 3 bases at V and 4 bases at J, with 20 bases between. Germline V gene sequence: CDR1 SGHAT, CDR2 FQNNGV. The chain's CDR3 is CASSFSLLGGGPDTQYF. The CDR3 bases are TGTGCCAGCAGCTTTTCCCTCTTAGGGGGGGGGCCAGATACGCAGTATTTT. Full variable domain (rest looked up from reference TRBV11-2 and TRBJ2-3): EAGVAQSPRYKIIEKRQSVAFWCNPISGHATLYWYQQILGQGPKLLIQFQNNGVVDDSQLPKDRFSAERLKGVDSTLKIQPAKLEDSAVYLCASSFSLLGGGPDTQYFGPGTRLTVL.

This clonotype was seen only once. The CDR3 region is CASSYGGTDNEKLFF. CDR3 sequence (DNA): TGTGCCAGCAGTTACGGAGGGACAGATAATGAAAAACTGTTTTTT. This chain joins TRBV6-5 and TRBJ1-4; 7 bases agree with TRBD1. V was pared by 2 bases and J by 4 bases, with 4 bases of the junction left unmatched. CDR3 length: 15 amino acids. Per the germline V gene, CDR1 is MNHEY and CDR2 is SVGAGI.

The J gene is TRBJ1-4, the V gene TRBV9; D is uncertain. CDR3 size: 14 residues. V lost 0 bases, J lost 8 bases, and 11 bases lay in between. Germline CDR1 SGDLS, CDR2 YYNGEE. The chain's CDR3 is CASSVEGWEEKLFF. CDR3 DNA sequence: TGTGCCAGCAGCGTAGAGGGCTGGGAGGAAAAACTGTTTTTT.

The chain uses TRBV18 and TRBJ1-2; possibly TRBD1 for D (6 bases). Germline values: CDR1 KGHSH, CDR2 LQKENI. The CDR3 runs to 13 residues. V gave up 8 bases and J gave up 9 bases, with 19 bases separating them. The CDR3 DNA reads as TGTGCCAGCGTGAGGACAGCCCAAAGCAGCTACACCTTC. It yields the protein CASVRTAQSSYTF.

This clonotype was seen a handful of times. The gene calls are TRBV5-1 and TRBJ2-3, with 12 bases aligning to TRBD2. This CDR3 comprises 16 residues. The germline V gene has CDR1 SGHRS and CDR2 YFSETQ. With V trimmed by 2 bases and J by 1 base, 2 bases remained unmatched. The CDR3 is CASSLRLAGGTDTQYF. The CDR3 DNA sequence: TGCGCCAGCAGCTTACGACTAGCGGGGGGCACAGATACGCAGTATTTT.

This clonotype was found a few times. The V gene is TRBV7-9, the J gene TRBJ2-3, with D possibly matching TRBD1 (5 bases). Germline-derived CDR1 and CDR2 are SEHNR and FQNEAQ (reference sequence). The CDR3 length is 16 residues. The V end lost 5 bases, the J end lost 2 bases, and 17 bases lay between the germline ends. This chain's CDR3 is CASSLGHQGNTDTQYF. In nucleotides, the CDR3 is TGTGCCAGCAGCCTGGGGCACCAGGGTAACACAGATACGCAGTATTTT.

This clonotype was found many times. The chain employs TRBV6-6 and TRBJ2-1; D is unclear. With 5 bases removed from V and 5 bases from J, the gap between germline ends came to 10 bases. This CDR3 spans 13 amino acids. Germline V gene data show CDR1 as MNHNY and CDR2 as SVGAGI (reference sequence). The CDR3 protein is CASSPYNDNEQFF. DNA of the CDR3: TGTGCCAGCAGTCCCTACAATGACAATGAGCAGTTCTTC.

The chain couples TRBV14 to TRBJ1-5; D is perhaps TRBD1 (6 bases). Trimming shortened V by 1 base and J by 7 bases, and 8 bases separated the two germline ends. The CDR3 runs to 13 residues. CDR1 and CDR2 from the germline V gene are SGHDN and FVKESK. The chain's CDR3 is CASSQVGGQPQHF. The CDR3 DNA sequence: TGTGCCAGCAGCCAAGTAGGGGGACAGCCCCAGCATTTT.

Here the CDR3 reads CASSLLNPGSSSLYSNQPQHF. For the CDR3, the DNA is TGTGCCAGCAGCTTACTTAATCCAGGGTCATCATCTCTATATAGCAATCAGCCCCAGCATTTT. The chain links TRBV7-8 to TRBJ1-5; D may be TRBD1 (5 bases). V shed 2 bases and J shed 0 bases, with 26 bases lying between them. The CDR3 contains 21 residues. Germline CDR1 is SGHVS and CDR2 is FQNEAQ.

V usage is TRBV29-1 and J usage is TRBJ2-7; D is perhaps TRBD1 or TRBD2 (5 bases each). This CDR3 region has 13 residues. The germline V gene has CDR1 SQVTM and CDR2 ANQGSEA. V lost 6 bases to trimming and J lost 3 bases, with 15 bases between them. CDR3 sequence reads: CSVGTEVNYEQYF. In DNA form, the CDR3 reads TGCAGCGTCGGGACCGAAGTCAACTACGAGCAGTACTTC.

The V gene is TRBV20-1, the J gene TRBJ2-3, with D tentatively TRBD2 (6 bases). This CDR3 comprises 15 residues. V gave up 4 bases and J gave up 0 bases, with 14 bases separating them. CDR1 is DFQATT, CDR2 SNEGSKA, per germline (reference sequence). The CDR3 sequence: CSAITAGLSTDTQYF. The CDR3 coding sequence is TGCAGTGCTATAACCGCGGGGTTAAGCACAGATACGCAGTATTTT.